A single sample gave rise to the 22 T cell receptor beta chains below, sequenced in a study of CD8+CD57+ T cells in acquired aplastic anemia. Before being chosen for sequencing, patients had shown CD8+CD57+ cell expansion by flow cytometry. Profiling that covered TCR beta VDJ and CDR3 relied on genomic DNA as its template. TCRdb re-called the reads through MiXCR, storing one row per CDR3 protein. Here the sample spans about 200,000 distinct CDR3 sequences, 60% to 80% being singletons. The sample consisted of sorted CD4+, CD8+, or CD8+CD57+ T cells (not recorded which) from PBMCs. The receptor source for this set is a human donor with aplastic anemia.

For the CDR3, the DNA is TGTGCCACCAGTGATTTGATGGGGAAGGGCTACACCTTC. Protein product: CATSDLMGKGYTF. The J gene is TRBJ1-2, the V gene TRBV24-1; D uncertain. Between the trimmed V and J ends, which lost 0 bases and 8 bases, there was a span of 9 bases. The CDR3 consists of 13 residues. In germline, CDR1 is KGHDR, CDR2 SFDVKD.

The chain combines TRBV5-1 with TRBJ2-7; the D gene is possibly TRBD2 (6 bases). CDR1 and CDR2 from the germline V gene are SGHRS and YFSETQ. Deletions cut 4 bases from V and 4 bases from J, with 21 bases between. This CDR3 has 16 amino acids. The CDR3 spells CASSPRDSRPGYEQYF. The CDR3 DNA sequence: TGCGCCAGCAGCCCACGGGACTCAAGGCCCGGTTACGAGCAGTACTTC.

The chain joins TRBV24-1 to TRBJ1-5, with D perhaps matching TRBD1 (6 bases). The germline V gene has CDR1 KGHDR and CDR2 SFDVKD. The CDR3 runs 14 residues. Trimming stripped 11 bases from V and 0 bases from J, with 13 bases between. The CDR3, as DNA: TGTGCCAGCAGGACACAGGGTAGCAATCAGCCCCAGCATTTT. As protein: CASRTQGSNQPQHF.

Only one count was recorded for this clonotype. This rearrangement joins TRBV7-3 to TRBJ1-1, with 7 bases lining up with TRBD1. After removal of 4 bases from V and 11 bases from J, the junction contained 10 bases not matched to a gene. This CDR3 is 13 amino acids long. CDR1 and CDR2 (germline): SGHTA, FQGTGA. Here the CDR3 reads CASSSLPTGWAFF. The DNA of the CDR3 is TGTGCCAGCAGCTCCTTACCGACAGGGTGGGCTTTCTTT.

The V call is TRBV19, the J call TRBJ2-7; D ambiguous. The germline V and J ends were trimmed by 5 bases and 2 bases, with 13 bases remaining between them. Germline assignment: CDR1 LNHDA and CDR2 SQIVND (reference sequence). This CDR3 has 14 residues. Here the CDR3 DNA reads TGTGCCAGTAGTCCACGGATGCCCCCCTACGAGCAGTACTTC. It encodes CASSPRMPPYEQYF.

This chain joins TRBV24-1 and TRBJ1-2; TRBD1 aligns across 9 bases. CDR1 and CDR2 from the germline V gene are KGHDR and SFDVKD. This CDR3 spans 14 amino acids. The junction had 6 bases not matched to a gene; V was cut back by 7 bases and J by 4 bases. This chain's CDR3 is CATSPRTGVYGYTF. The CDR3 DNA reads TGTGCCACCAGCCCCCGGACAGGGGTCTATGGCTACACCTTC.

The CDR3 DNA reads as TGTGCCACCAGTGATCCGCCCCCGATGCATGGCTACACCTTC. It encodes CATSDPPPMHGYTF. The rearrangement uses TRBV24-1 and TRBJ1-2, with D unclear. This CDR3 is built from 14 residues. Germline V lookup: CDR1 KGHDR, CDR2 SFDVKD. V was shortened by 3 bases and J by 6 bases, with 13 bases between the two germline ends.

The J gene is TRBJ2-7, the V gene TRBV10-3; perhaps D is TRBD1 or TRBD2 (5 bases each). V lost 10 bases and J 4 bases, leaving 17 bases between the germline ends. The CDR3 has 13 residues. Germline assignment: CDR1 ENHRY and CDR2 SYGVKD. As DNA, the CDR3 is TGTGCCACGGGGCTTGGGGGAGAATACGAGCAGTACTTC. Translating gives CATGLGGEYEQYF.

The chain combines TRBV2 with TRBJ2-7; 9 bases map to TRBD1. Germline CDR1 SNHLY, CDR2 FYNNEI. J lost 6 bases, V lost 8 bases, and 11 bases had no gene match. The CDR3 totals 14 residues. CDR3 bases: TGTGCCAGCCTTCCGGGACAGGGAGGGAGCGAGCAGTACTTC. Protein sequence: CASLPGQGGSEQYF.

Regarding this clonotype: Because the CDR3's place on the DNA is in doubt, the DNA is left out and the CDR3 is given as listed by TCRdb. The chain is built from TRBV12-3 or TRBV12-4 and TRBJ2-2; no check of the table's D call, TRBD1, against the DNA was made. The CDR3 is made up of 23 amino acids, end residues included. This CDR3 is CASSEAGTTYEQYFGPGTGELFF.

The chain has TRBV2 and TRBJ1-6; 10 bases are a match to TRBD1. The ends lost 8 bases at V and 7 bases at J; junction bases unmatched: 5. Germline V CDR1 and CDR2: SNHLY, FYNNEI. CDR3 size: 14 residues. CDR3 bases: TGTGCCAGCTTCCGGGACAGGGGAAATTCACCCCTCCACTTT. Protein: CASFRDRGNSPLHF.

CDR3 amino acids: CASSEGSNSYNEQFF. CDR3 nucleotides: TGTGCCAGTAGTGAGGGCAGTAACTCCTACAATGAGCAGTTCTTC. V and J are TRBV19 and TRBJ2-1; D possibly corresponds to TRBD2 (5 bases). Germline V gene lookup returns CDR1 LNHDA and CDR2 SQIVND (reference sequence). V was clipped by 5 bases and J by 0 bases, with 11 bases between them. This CDR3 has 15 residues.

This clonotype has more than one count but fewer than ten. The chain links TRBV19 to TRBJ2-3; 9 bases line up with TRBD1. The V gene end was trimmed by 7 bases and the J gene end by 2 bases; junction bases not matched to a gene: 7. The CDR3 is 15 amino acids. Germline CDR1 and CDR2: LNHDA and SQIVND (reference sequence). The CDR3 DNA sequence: TGTGCCAGTACCTCGGGACAGGGCCACACAGATACGCAGTATTTT. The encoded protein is CASTSGQGHTDTQYF.

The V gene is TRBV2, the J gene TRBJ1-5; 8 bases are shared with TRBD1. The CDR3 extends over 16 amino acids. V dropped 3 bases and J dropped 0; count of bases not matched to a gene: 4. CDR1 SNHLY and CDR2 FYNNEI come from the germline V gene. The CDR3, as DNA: TGTGCCAGCAGTGAGCAGGGGGCTTATAGCAATCAGCCCCAGCATTTT. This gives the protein CASSEQGAYSNQPQHF. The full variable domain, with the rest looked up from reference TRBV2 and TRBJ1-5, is EPEVTQTPSHQVTQMGQEVILRCVPISNHLYFYWYRQILGQKVEFLVSFYNNEISEKSEIFDDQFSVERPDGSNFTLKIRSTKLEDSAMYFCASSEQGAYSNQPQHFGDGTRLSIL.

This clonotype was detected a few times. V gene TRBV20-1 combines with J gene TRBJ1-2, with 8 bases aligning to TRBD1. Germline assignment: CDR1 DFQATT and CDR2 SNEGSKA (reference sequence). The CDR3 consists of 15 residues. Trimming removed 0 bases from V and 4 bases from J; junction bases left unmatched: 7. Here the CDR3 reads CSARDRETGVYGYTF. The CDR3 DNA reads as TGCAGTGCTAGAGATCGCGAGACAGGGGTCTATGGCTACACCTTC.

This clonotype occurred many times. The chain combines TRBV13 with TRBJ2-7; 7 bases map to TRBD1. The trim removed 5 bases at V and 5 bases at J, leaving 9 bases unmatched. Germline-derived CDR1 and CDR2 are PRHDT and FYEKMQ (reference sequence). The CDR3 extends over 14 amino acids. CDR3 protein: CASSVEGQTHEQYF. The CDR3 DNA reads TGTGCCAGCAGCGTCGAGGGACAGACCCACGAGCAGTACTTC.

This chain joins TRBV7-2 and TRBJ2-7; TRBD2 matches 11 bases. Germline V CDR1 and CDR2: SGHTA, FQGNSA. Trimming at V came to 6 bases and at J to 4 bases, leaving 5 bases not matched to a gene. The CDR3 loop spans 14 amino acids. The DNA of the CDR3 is TGTGCCAGCAGTAGCTCTAGCGGGAGGTACGAGCAGTACTTC. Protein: CASSSSSGRYEQYF.

The DNA of the CDR3 is TGTGCCAGTAGTGCTGGGTTGGGGTCCTACGAGCAGTACTTC. Amino acid sequence: CASSAGLGSYEQYF. The chain combines TRBV19 with TRBJ2-7; D not certain. Germline CDR1 LNHDA, CDR2 SQIVND (reference sequence). The length of the CDR3 is 14 residues. V shed 5 bases and J shed 1 base, with 12 bases lying between them.

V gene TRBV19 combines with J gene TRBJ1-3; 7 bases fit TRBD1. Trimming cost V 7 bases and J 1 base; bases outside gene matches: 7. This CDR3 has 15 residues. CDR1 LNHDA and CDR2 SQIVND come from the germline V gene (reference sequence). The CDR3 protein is CASTPDRASGNTIYF. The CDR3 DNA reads TGTGCCAGTACCCCAGACAGGGCATCTGGAAACACCATATATTTT.

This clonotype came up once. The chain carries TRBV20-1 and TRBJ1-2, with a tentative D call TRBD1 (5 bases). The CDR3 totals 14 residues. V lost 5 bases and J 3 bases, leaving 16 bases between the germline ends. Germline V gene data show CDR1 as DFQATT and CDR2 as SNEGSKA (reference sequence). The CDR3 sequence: CSAEGFGDHYGYTF. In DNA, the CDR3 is TGCAGTGCTGAGGGATTCGGGGACCACTATGGCTACACCTTC.

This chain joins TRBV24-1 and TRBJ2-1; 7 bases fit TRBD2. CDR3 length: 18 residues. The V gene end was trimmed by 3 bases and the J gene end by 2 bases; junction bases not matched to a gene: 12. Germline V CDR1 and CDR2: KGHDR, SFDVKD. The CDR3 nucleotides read TGTGCCACCAGTGATCGCTCTACCGGGACTAAAACCTACAATGAGCAGTTCTTC. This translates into CATSDRSTGTKTYNEQFF.

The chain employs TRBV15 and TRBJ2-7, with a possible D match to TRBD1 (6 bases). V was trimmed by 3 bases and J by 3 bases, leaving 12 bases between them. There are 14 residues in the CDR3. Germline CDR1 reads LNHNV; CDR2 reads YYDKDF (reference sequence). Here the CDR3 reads CATSSLGQFYEQYF. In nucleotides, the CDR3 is TGTGCCACCAGCAGCCTCGGACAGTTCTACGAGCAGTACTTC.